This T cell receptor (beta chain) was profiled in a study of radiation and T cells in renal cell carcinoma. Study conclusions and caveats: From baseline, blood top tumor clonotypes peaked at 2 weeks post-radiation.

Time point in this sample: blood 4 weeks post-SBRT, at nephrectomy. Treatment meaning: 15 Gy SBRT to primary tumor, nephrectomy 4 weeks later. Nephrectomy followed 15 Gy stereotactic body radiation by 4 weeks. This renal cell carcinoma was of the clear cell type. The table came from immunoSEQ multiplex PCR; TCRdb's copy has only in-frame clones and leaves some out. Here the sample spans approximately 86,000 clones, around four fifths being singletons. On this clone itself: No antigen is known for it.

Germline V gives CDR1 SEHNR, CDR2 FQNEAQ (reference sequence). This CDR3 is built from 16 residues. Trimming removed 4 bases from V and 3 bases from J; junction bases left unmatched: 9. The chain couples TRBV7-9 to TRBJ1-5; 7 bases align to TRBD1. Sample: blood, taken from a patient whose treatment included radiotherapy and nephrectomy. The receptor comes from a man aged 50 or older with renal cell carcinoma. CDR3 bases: TGTGCCAGCAGCTCGACCGGGACAGTCAACAATCAGCCCCAGCATTTT. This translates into CASSSTGTVNNQPQHF.